Ten or more counts support the clone carrying this TCR beta chain. Antigen unknown. The record originates from a study of T cells in Graves' hyperthyroidism and ophthalmopathy. Findings of the study overall: Most thyroid clonotypes expanded above 0.001 appeared in blood too. In the analysis, a 13 V-J model separated ophthalmopathy from stable hyperthyroidism. Model predictions of ophthalmopathy came a median approximately 6 months before onset.

The germline CDR1 and CDR2 sequences are ENHRY and SYGVKD. The length of the CDR3 is 18 residues. With V trimmed by 2 bases and J by 0 bases, 5 bases remained unmatched. TCR beta CDR3 sequences were amplified from RNA transcripts. The study used the HTBI primer set for a first-round RT-PCR of the TCR CDR3. TCRdb called the multiplex PCR reads again in MiXCR, with one record for every CDR3 protein. Of hundreds of thousands of distinct CDR3 sequences listed, 35% are singletons. The specimen sequenced was blood. J is TRBJ2-7 and V is TRBV10-3; 15 nucleotides line up with TRBD2. The TCR originated in a woman aged 40 to 50 with Graves' hyperthyroidism. The CDR3 loop reads CAISEPGLAGGSSYEQYF. In nucleotides, the CDR3 is TGTGCCATCAGTGAGCCAGGACTAGCGGGGGGGAGCTCCTACGAGCAGTACTTC.